A single sample gave rise to the 10 T cell receptor beta chains below, sequenced in a study of T cells in Graves' hyperthyroidism and ophthalmopathy. Regions amplified from RNA transcripts were the TCR beta CDR3 regions. The TCR CDR3 first-round RT-PCR relied on the HTBI primer set. MiXCR was run by TCRdb on the multiplex PCR reads, yielding one entry per CDR3 protein. The sample holds about 420,000 distinct CDR3 sequences; about a sixth are singletons and the top ten take roughly 7.7%. The material sequenced was blood. The source of these receptors is a young woman with Graves' hyperthyroidism.

CDR3 nucleotides: TGCAGTGGGGGCGGGAGTGCTAACTACAATGAGCAGTTCTTC. The encoded protein is CSGGGSANYNEQFF. V and J are TRBV20-1 and TRBJ2-1, with TRBD2 identical over 7 bases. The CDR3 is made up of 14 amino acids. Germline trimming cut 7 bases from V and 3 bases from J; bases unmatched to any gene: 9. Germline V lookup: CDR1 DFQATT, CDR2 SNEGSKA (reference sequence).

This clonotype has a count of ten or more. The chain recombines TRBV20-1 with TRBJ2-7, with 8 bases aligning to TRBD2. Germline loops: CDR1 DFQATT, CDR2 SNEGSKA (reference sequence). The CDR3 loop spans 14 amino acids. Germline trimming cut 2 bases from V and 7 bases from J; bases unmatched to any gene: 10. CDR3 region: CSARPQREYQEQYF. The CDR3 DNA reads TGCAGTGCTAGACCCCAGCGGGAGTATCAGGAGCAGTACTTC.

This clonotype was detected many times. V is TRBV4-1 and J is TRBJ2-7, with D possibly called TRBD1 or TRBD2 (6 bases each). CDR1 and CDR2 (germline): MGHRA, YSYEKL. The CDR3 is made up of 15 amino acids. V was pared by 4 bases and J by 7 bases, with 20 bases between. CDR3 bases: TGCGCCAGCAGCCCTACGGGACTGGGGGGCTTGGAGCAGTACTTC. The encoded protein is CASSPTGLGGLEQYF.

The rearrangement links TRBV2 to TRBJ1-5, with TRBD1 as a possible D gene (5 bases). Trimming removed 7 bases at V and 3 bases at J, with 10 bases between. CDR1 SNHLY and CDR2 FYNNEI come from the germline V gene. CDR3 length: 13 amino acids. The CDR3 spells CASTQEDNQPQHF. The CDR3 nucleotides read TGTGCCAGCACACAGGAGGACAATCAGCCCCAGCATTTT.

This clonotype was observed many times. The chain combines TRBV4-2 with TRBJ2-3; 9 nucleotides align to TRBD1. Germline lookup yields CDR1 LGHNA and CDR2 YNFKEQ. The CDR3 sequence is 15 residues long. Unmatched junction bases numbered 1, after V lost 1 base and J lost 2 bases. The CDR3 sequence is CASSQGDRDTDTQYF. In nucleotides, the CDR3 is TGTGCCAGCAGCCAAGGGGACAGGGACACAGATACGCAGTATTTT.

There are many counts of this clonotype. The chain carries TRBV20-1 and TRBJ2-5; D remains unclear. CDR3 length: 11 residues. Germline CDR1 and CDR2: DFQATT and SNEGSKA (reference sequence). Trimming shortened V by 5 bases and J by 7 bases, and 11 bases separated the two germline ends. The CDR3 reads CSAGHAGTQYF. DNA for the CDR3: TGCAGTGCTGGCCACGCCGGGACCCAGTACTTC.

This clonotype was found many times. The V gene is TRBV18, the J gene TRBJ2-7; 7 bases agree with TRBD1. Germline V lookup: CDR1 KGHSH, CDR2 LQKENI. The ends lost 6 bases at V and 2 bases at J; junction bases unmatched: 1. CDR3 length: 12 residues. The CDR3 here is CASSGQTYEQYF. The CDR3 DNA reads TGTGCCAGCTCGGGACAGACCTACGAGCAGTACTTC.

This clonotype was seen only a few times. The chain joins TRBV9 to TRBJ1-4; 8 bases align to TRBD1. The germline V gene has CDR1 SGDLS and CDR2 YYNGEE. The CDR3 extends over 15 amino acids. J was trimmed by 5 bases and V by 2 bases; bases with no gene match: 5. The CDR3 sequence is CASSVGGTGNEKLFF. DNA for the CDR3: TGTGCCAGCAGCGTGGGCGGGACAGGAAATGAAAAACTGTTTTTT.

At least ten counts were recorded for this clonotype. The genes are TRBV30 and TRBJ1-3; D gene uncertain. The CDR3 consists of 13 residues. The V end was cut by 5 bases, the J end by 1 base, with 9 bases between. CDR1 GTSNPN and CDR2 SVGIG come from the germline V gene (reference sequence). The CDR3: CAWAIESGNTIYF. CDR3 nucleotides: TGTGCCTGGGCAATCGAATCTGGAAACACCATATATTTT.

This clonotype has at least ten counts. This sequence joins TRBV18 and TRBJ2-1, with D unresolved. The CDR3 has 15 residues. The ends were cut back, 3 bases at V and 2 bases at J, with 11 bases in the middle. Germline V CDR1 and CDR2: KGHSH, LQKENI. CDR3 protein: CASSPPTTPYNEQFF. The DNA for the CDR3 is TGTGCCAGCTCACCGCCGACGACGCCCTACAATGAGCAGTTCTTC.